These 20 T cell receptor beta chains came from one sample sequenced in a study of T-cell memory formation after mild COVID-19. TCRdb re-called the 5' RACE reads through MiXCR, storing one row per CDR3 protein. This sample carries roughly 410,000 distinct CDR3 sequences, roughly 26% of them seen once, and the ten largest clones take 7% to 9.5%. The sequencing input was PBMCs or a T cell subset sorted from them (not recorded which). Every receptor here comes from an adult woman who had mild COVID-19 (a few samples of this study predate the infection). Cell type and time point are not known.

J is TRBJ1-2 and V is TRBV9; TRBD1 matches 9 bases. CDR3 length: 15 residues. The trim removed 3 bases at V and 2 bases at J, leaving 5 bases unmatched. Germline V gene data show CDR1 as SGDLS and CDR2 as YYNGEE. CDR3 loop: CASSGLGQGNYGYTF. CDR3 DNA sequence: TGTGCCAGCAGCGGGTTGGGACAGGGCAACTATGGCTACACCTTC.

This clonotype was seen a handful of times. The gene calls are TRBV11-1 and TRBJ1-1; D gene uncertain. Trimming removed 3 bases at V and 4 bases at J, with 9 bases between. The CDR3 spans 13 residues. Germline V gene sequence: CDR1 SGHAT, CDR2 FQDESV (reference sequence). The CDR3: CASSFGRGTEAFF. CDR3 bases: TGTGCCAGCAGCTTCGGACGGGGCACTGAAGCTTTCTTT.

This rearrangement joins TRBV4-2 to TRBJ1-2, with D perhaps TRBD1 (5 bases). V was trimmed by 0 bases and J by 4 bases, leaving 15 bases between them. The CDR3 runs to 16 residues. CDR1 and CDR2 from the germline V gene are LGHNA and YNFKEQ. The CDR3 loop is CASSQDRAGHGYGYTF. Written as DNA, the CDR3 is TGTGCCAGCAGCCAAGATAGGGCAGGGCACGGCTATGGCTACACCTTC.

This clonotype has only a few counts. This chain joins TRBV19 and TRBJ2-2; TRBD1 is a possible D gene (6 bases). Germline V gives CDR1 LNHDA, CDR2 SQIVND (reference sequence). The V end lost 5 bases, the J end lost 2 bases, and 9 bases lay between the germline ends. This CDR3 is 14 amino acids long. CDR3 nucleotides: TGTGCCAGTAGTCCCGGGACAAACACCGGGGAGCTGTTTTTT. Translated: CASSPGTNTGELFF.

The table lists this clonotype with a few counts. V usage is TRBV9 and J usage is TRBJ2-7; 8 bases agree with TRBD1. Germline V gives CDR1 SGDLS, CDR2 YYNGEE. The junction had 8 bases not matched to a gene; V was cut back by 3 bases and J by 3 bases. There are 15 residues in the CDR3. The CDR3 DNA is TGTGCCAGCAGCGCCCGGACAGGGACTTTCTACGAGCAGTACTTC. It encodes CASSARTGTFYEQYF.

The V and J genes are TRBV7-9 and TRBJ1-1, with TRBD1 as a possible D gene (5 bases). The germline CDR1 and CDR2 sequences are SEHNR and FQNEAQ (reference sequence). Trimming took 2 bases from V and 0 from J, leaving 7 bases between them. This CDR3 spans 14 amino acids. In DNA form, the CDR3 reads TGTGCCAGCAGCTTATCGGACATGAACACTGAAGCTTTCTTT. Its translation: CASSLSDMNTEAFF.

This clonotype was detected only a few times. This chain links TRBV4-1 with TRBJ2-2, with D maybe TRBD1 (6 bases). CDR3 length: 15 residues. Germline CDR1 MGHRA, CDR2 YSYEKL. Trimming shortened V by 4 bases and J by 0 bases, and 9 bases separated the two germline ends. CDR3 amino acids: CASSRKGANTGELFF. In DNA form, the CDR3 reads TGCGCCAGCAGCCGTAAGGGGGCGAACACCGGGGAGCTGTTTTTT.

This chain connects TRBV11-2 to TRBJ1-1; 7 bases match TRBD1. Germline assignment: CDR1 SGHAT and CDR2 FQNNGV. V trimming: 5 bases; J trimming: 1 base; junction bases outside the gene matches: 10. The CDR3 is made up of 16 amino acids. The CDR3 DNA sequence: TGTGCCAGCAGCCCCGGGACAGTGCAAACGAACACTGAAGCTTTCTTT. This codes for CASSPGTVQTNTEAFF.

The V gene is TRBV19, the J gene TRBJ1-1, with TRBD1 identical over 9 bases. V trimming: 7 bases; J trimming: 1 base; junction bases outside the gene matches: 13. Germline V gene lookup returns CDR1 LNHDA and CDR2 SQIVND (reference sequence). The length of the CDR3 is 17 residues. CDR3 region: CASKKGGQGAANTEAFF. CDR3 coding DNA: TGTGCCAGTAAAAAAGGGGGACAGGGAGCGGCGAACACTGAAGCTTTCTTT.

Only a few counts were recorded for this clonotype. It is likely a read error, because the conserved phenylalanine at the end of the CDR3 is missing. The chain links TRBV3-1 to TRBJ2-7; 8 bases align to TRBD1. The J call may not be correct, given that the DNA end is closer to TRBJ2-1. Looked up from germline, CDR1 is LGHDT and CDR2 is YNNKEL (reference sequence). The CDR3 covers 12 residues. CDR3 in DNA: TGTGCCAGCAGCCAACCCGGGACAGGGCAGTTCCTC. It yields the protein CASSQPGTGQFL.

The chain links TRBV7-2 to TRBJ2-3, with 11 bases identical to TRBD2. CDR1 and CDR2 from the germline V gene are SGHTA and FQGNSA. The V segment lost 5 bases and the J segment 0 bases; nucleotides outside the gene matches: 4. The CDR3 extends over 16 amino acids. CDR3 in amino acids: CASSHRLAGSTDTQYF. CDR3 nucleotide sequence: TGTGCCAGCAGCCACAGACTAGCGGGGAGCACAGATACGCAGTATTTT.

CDR3 sequence: CAIGAGGPTEAFF. CDR3 nucleotides: TGTGCCATCGGGGCTGGGGGCCCCACTGAAGCTTTCTTT. The chain couples TRBV10-3 to TRBJ1-1; TRBD1 might be the D (6 bases). Germline loops: CDR1 ENHRY, CDR2 SYGVKD. V lost 8 bases, J lost 4 bases, and 14 bases lay in between. The CDR3 is 13 residues long.

The chain has TRBV7-2 and TRBJ2-7; D is unclear. From germline, CDR1 is SGHTA and CDR2 FQGNSA. The germline V and J ends were trimmed by 1 base and 4 bases, with 14 bases remaining between them. The length of the CDR3 is 15 residues. The CDR3 sequence: CASSLDNSGPYEQYF. The CDR3 DNA follows: TGTGCCAGCAGCTTAGATAATTCGGGCCCTTACGAGCAGTACTTC.

The chain carries TRBV12-3 or TRBV12-4 and TRBJ1-2, with 10 bases lining up with TRBD1. With V trimmed by 10 bases and J by 5 bases, 16 bases remained unmatched. The CDR3 covers 16 residues. The CDR3 reads CATTQRVTGGRYGYTF. The CDR3, as DNA: TGTGCCACCACCCAAAGGGTGACAGGGGGCAGGTATGGCTACACCTTC.

The genes are TRBV12-3 or TRBV12-4 and TRBJ1-6; D remains ambiguous. CDR3 length: 14 residues. V lost 2 bases and J lost 0, with 2 bases in between. The CDR3 region has the DNA TGTGCCAGCAGTTTACTCTCCTATAATTCACCCCTCCACTTT. As protein: CASSLLSYNSPLHF.

The gene calls are TRBV7-2 and TRBJ1-3; D is unresolved. The CDR3 spans 14 residues. V was trimmed by 1 base and J by 6 bases, leaving 10 bases between them. Germline loops: CDR1 SGHTA, CDR2 FQGNSA. Here the CDR3 reads CASSLVGVSNTIYF. The CDR3 nucleotides read TGTGCCAGCAGCTTAGTTGGGGTTTCAAACACCATATATTTT.

The rearrangement uses TRBV7-8 and TRBJ2-4; 9 bases line up with TRBD2. With 5 bases clipped from V and 6 bases from J, the junction kept 8 bases outside the gene matches. Germline lookup yields CDR1 SGHVS and CDR2 FQNEAQ. This CDR3 is built from 15 residues. CDR3 in amino acids: CASSLSGRGLNIQYF. The CDR3 DNA sequence: TGTGCCAGCAGCCTTAGCGGGAGAGGACTAAACATTCAGTACTTC.

The genes are TRBV25-1 and TRBJ2-1; 7 bases fit TRBD2. The CDR3 runs to 15 residues. V shed 2 bases, J shed 3 bases, and the junction held 4 bases outside the gene matches. Looked up from germline, CDR1 is MGHDK and CDR2 is SYGVNS. The CDR3 DNA reads as TGTGCCAGCAGTGAAAACAGCGGGGTCTACAATGAGCAGTTCTTC. It codes for CASSENSGVYNEQFF.

The chain couples TRBV6-5 to TRBJ2-2; D is tentatively TRBD1 or TRBD2 (5 bases each). The CDR3 is 16 residues long. Germline V lookup: CDR1 MNHEY, CDR2 SVGAGI. Trimming took off 2 bases at V and 6 bases at J, with 16 bases between the two ends. The CDR3 spells CASSYRVVRGPGELFF. CDR3 nucleotides: TGTGCCAGCAGTTACCGGGTCGTCCGGGGCCCCGGGGAGCTGTTTTTT.

CDR3 amino acids: CAISETGDRGYTF. The DNA of the CDR3 is TGTGCCATCAGTGAAACAGGGGATCGGGGCTACACCTTC. The J gene is TRBJ1-2, the V gene TRBV10-3, with 7 bases fitting TRBD1. The CDR3 is made up of 13 amino acids. V shed 3 bases, J shed 8 bases, and the junction held 6 bases outside the gene matches. Germline V gene lookup returns CDR1 ENHRY and CDR2 SYGVKD.